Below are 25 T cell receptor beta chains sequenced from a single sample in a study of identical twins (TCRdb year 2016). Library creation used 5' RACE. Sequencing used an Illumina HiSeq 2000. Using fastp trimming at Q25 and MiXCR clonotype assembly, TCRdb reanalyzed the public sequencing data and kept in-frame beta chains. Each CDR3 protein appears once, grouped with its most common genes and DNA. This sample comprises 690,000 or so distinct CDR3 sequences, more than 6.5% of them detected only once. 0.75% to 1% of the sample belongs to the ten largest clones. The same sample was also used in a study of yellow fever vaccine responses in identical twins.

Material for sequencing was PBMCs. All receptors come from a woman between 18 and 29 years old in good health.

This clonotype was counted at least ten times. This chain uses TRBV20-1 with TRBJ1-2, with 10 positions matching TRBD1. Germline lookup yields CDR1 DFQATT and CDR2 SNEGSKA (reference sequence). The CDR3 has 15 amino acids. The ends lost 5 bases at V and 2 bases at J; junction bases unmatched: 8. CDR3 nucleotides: TGCAGTGCTCGGGGACAGGGGATTATAAACTATGGCTACACCTTC. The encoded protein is CSARGQGIINYGYTF.

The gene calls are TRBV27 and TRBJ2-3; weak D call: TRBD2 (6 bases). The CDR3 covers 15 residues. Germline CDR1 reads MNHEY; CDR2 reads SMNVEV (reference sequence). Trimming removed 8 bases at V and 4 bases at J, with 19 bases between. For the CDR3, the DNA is TGTGCCAGCCCCAGGCTCAGGAGGGACGCAGATACGCAGTATTTT. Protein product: CASPRLRRDADTQYF.

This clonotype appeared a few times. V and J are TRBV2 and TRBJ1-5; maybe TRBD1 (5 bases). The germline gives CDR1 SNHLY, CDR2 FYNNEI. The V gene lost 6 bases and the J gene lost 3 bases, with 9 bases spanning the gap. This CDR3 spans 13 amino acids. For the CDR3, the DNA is TGTGCCAGCAGGACAGATTTCAATCAGCCCCAGCATTTT. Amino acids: CASRTDFNQPQHF.

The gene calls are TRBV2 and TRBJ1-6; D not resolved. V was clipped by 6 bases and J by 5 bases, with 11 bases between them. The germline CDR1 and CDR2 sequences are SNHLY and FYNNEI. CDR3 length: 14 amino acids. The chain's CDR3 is CASSWDFDNSPLHF. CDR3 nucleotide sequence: TGTGCCAGCAGCTGGGATTTTGATAATTCACCCCTCCACTTT.

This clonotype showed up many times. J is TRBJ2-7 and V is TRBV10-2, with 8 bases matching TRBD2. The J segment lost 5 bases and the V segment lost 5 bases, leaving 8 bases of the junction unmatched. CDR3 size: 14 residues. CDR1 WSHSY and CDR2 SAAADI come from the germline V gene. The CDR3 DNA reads TGCGCCAGCAGTCCGACTAGCGTTATCCACGAGCAGTACTTC. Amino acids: CASSPTSVIHEQYF.

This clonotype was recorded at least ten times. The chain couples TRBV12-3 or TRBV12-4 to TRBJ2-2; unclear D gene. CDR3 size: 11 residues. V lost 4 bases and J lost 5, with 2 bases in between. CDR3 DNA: TGTGCCAGCAGTTGGACCGGGGAGCTGTTTTTT. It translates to CASSWTGELFF.

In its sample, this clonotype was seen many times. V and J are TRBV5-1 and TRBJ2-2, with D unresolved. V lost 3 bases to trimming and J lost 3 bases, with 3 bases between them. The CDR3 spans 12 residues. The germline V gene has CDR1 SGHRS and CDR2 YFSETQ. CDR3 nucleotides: TGCGCCAGCAGCTATTACACCGGGGAGCTGTTTTTT. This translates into CASSYYTGELFF.

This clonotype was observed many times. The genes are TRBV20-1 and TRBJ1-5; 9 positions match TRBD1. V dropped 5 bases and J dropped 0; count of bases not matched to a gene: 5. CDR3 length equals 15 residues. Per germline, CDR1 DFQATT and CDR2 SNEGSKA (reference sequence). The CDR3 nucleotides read TGCAGTGCTCTGGACAGGGGAGATAGCAATCAGCCCCAGCATTTT. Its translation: CSALDRGDSNQPQHF.

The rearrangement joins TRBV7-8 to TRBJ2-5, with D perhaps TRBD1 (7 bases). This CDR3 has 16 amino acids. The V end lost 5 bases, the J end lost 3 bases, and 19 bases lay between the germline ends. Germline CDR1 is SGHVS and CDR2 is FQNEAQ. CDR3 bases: TGTGCCAGCAGCGCCCTCAGGGGGGTATTAAAAGAGACCCAGTACTTC. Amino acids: CASSALRGVLKETQYF. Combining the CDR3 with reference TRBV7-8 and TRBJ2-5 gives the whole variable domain GAGVSQSPRYKVAKRGQDVALRCDPISGHVSLFWYQQALGQGPEFLTYFQNEAQLDKSGLPSDRFFAERPEGSVSTLKIQRTQQEDSAVYLCASSALRGVLKETQYFGPGTRLLVL.

CDR3 DNA: TGTGCCAGCAGTTACAGGCCTAGTCCGTACGAGCAGTACTTC. Translation: CASSYRPSPYEQYF. This chain joins TRBV6-5 and TRBJ2-7, with no clear D. Germline CDR1 is MNHEY and CDR2 is SVGAGI. V dropped 2 bases and J dropped 4 bases, with 12 bases sitting between them. This CDR3 contains 14 residues.

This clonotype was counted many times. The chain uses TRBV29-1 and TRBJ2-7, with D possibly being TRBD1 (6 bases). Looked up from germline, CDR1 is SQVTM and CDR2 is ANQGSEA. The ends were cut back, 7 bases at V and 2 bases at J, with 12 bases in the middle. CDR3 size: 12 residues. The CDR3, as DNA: TGCAGCGGGGGACATTCTCCCTACGAGCAGTACTTC. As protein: CSGGHSPYEQYF.

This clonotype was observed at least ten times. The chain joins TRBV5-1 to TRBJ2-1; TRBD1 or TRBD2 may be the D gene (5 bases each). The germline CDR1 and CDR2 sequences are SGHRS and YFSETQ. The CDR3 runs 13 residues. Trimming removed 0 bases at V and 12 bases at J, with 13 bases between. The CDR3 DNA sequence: TGCGCCAGCAGCTTGGGAGGGGCGCAGGGGCAGTTCTTC. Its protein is CASSLGGAQGQFF.

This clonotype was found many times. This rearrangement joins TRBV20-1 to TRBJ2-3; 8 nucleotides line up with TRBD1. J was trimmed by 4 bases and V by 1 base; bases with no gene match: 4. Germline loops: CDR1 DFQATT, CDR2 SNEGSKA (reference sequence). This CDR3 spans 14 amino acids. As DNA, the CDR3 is TGCAGTGCTAGAGGACAGGGGAAGTCAGATACGCAGTATTTT. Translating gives CSARGQGKSDTQYF.

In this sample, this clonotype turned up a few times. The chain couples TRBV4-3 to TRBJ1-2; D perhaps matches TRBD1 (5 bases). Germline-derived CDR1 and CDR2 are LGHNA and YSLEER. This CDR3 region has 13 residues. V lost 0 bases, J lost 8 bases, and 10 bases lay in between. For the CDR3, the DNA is TGCGCCAGCAGCCAAGAAGGGGACGACGGCTACACCTTC. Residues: CASSQEGDDGYTF.

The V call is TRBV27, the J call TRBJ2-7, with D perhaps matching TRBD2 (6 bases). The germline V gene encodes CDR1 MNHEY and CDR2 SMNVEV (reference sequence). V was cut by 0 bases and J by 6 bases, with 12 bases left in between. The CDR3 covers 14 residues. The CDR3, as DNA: TGTGCCAGCAGTTTATCGACAGCGCGGGGCGAGCAGTACTTC. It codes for CASSLSTARGEQYF.

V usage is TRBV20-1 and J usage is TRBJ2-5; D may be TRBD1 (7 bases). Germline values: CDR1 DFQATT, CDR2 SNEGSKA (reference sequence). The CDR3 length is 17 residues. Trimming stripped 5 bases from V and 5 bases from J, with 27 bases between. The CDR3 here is CSASKSPGTARGETQYF. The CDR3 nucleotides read TGCAGTGCTTCAAAGAGCCCGGGGACAGCCCGGGGGGAGACCCAGTACTTC.

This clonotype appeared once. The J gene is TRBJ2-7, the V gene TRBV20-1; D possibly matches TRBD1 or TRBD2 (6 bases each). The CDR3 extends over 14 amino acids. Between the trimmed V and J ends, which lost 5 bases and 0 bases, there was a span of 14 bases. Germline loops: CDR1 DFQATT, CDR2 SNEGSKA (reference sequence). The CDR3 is CSAEGGTSSYEQYF. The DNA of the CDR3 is TGCAGTGCTGAGGGGGGCACCAGCTCCTACGAGCAGTACTTC.

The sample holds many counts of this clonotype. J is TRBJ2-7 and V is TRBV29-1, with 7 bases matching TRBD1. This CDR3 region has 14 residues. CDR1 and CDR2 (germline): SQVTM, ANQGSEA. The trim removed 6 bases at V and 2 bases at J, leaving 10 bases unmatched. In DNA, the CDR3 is TGCAGCGTGGTACCGGGACAGAGGACCTACGAGCAGTACTTC. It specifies CSVVPGQRTYEQYF.

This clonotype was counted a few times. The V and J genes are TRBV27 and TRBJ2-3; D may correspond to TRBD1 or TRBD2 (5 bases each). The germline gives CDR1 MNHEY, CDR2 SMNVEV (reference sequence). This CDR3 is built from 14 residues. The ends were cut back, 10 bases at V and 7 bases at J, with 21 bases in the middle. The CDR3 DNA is TGTGCCACCACCGTATCGAGGGGACCATATACGCAGTATTTT. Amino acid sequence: CATTVSRGPYTQYF.

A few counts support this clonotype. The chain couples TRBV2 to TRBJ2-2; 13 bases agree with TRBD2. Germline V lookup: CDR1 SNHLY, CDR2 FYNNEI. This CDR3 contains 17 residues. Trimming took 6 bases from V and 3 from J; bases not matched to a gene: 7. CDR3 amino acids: CASRSGTSGKHTGELFF. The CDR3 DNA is TGTGCCAGCAGATCCGGGACTAGCGGGAAACACACCGGGGAGCTGTTTTTT.

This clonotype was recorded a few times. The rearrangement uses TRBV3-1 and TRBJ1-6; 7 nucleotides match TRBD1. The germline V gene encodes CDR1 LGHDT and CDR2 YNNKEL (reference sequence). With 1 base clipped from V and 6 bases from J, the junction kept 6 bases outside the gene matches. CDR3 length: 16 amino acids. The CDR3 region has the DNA TGTGCCAGCAGCCAAGCAGGACAGGTGATTAATTCACCCCTCCACTTT. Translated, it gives CASSQAGQVINSPLHF.

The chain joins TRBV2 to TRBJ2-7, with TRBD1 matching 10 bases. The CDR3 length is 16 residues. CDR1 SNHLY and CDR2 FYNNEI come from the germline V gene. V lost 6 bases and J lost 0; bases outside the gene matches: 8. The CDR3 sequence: CASRGTGAIISYEQYF. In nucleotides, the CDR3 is TGTGCCAGCAGAGGGACAGGGGCAATTATCTCCTACGAGCAGTACTTC.

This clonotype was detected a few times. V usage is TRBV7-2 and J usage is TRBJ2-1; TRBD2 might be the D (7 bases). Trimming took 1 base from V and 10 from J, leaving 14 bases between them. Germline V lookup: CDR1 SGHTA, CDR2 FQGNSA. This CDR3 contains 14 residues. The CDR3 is CASSLEGGPREQFF. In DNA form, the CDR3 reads TGTGCCAGCAGCTTAGAGGGGGGGCCCCGGGAGCAGTTCTTC.

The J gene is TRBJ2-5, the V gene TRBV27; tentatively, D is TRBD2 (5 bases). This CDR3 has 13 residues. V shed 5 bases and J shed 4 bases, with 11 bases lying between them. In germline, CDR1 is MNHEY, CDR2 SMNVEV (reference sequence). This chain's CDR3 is CASSKRETETQYF. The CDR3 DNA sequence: TGTGCCAGCAGTAAACGGGAAACAGAGACCCAGTACTTC.

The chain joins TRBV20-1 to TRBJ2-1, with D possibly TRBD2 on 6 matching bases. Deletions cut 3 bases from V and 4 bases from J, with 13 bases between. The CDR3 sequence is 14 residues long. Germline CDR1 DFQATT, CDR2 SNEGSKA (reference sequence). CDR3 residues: CSASQLALYNEQFF. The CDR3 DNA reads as TGCAGTGCTAGTCAACTAGCCCTTTACAATGAGCAGTTCTTC.